These 21 T cell receptor beta chains were all obtained from the same sample, sequenced in a study of blood T cells in healthy people across ages. A J-beta primer mix and a sample-barcoded 5' primer were used in a second PCR of roughly 7 to 12 cycles. TCRdb analysed the 5' RACE reads with MiXCR anew, one entry per CDR3 protein. The table has 870,000 or so distinct CDR3 sequences, about 28% seen once. The sequencing input was blood. The receptors here all came from an elderly woman in good health.

This clonotype was counted at least ten times. This chain links TRBV6-2 or TRBV6-3 with TRBJ2-7; no firm D call. From germline, CDR1 is MNHEY and CDR2 SVGEGT. This CDR3 has 15 residues. Trimming cost V 2 bases and J 2 bases, with 13 bases left between them. CDR3 nucleotide sequence: TGTGCCAGCAGTTACGGGTTGGGCCAGCCCTACGAGCAGTACTTC. It encodes CASSYGLGQPYEQYF.

The rearrangement joins TRBV20-1 to TRBJ1-2; a possible D gene is TRBD1 (6 bases). Germline assignment: CDR1 DFQATT and CDR2 SNEGSKA (reference sequence). Between the trimmed V and J ends, which lost 5 bases and 4 bases, there was a span of 20 bases. The CDR3 consists of 15 residues. The CDR3 is CSAPFPWGGGYGYTF. The CDR3 bases are TGCAGTGCTCCCTTCCCGTGGGGGGGCGGCTATGGCTACACCTTC.

Many counts were recorded for this clonotype. The chain links TRBV12-3 or TRBV12-4 to TRBJ1-2; D uncertain. Trimming took off 2 bases at V and 8 bases at J, with 12 bases between the two ends. The CDR3 covers 13 residues. CDR3 DNA sequence: TGTGCCAGCAGTTTATACGAGAATGGGGGCTACACCTTC. Its protein is CASSLYENGGYTF.

V gene TRBV20-1 combines with J gene TRBJ2-3, with D possibly matching TRBD2 (5 bases). Trimming shortened V by 0 bases and J by 4 bases, and 17 bases separated the two germline ends. Germline V lookup: CDR1 DFQATT, CDR2 SNEGSKA (reference sequence). The CDR3 runs to 16 residues. CDR3 sequence: CSAREPLRGVADTQYF. The CDR3, as DNA: TGCAGTGCTAGAGAACCCCTCCGGGGAGTGGCAGATACGCAGTATTTT.

This clonotype was seen repeatedly, ten times or more. The V gene is TRBV4-2, the J gene TRBJ1-2, with 9 bases matching TRBD1. The germline CDR1 and CDR2 sequences are LGHNA and YNFKEQ. The CDR3 length is 14 residues. The V and J ends lost 5 bases and 6 bases, in that order; junction bases with no gene match: 7. CDR3 nucleotides: TGTGCCAGCAGCTCGGGACAGGGAGGGAATGGCTACACCTTC. Translating it yields CASSSGQGGNGYTF.

A few counts support this clonotype. At one end, the junction sequence differs from germline, possibly due to a read error. The rearrangement joins TRBV7-9 to TRBJ1-5; D is ambiguous. The CDR3 loop spans 15 amino acids. CDR1 and CDR2 (germline): SEHNR, FQNEAQ (reference sequence). CDR3 sequence: CASSLAAGDNRPQHF. CDR3 coding DNA: TGTGCCAGCAGCTTAGCGGCAGGCGACAATCGGCCCCAGCATTTT.

This clonotype was seen more than once but under ten times. The V call is TRBV29-1, the J call TRBJ2-1; TRBD2 agrees at 7 bases. The trim removed 6 bases at V and 13 bases at J, leaving 12 bases unmatched. The CDR3 contains 12 residues. CDR1 SQVTM and CDR2 ANQGSEA come from the germline V gene. The CDR3 region is CSVGTSGETQFF. The CDR3 DNA reads as TGCAGCGTAGGAACCAGCGGGGAAACCCAGTTCTTC.

This clonotype occurred a few times. A much larger clonotype is one base distant, so this may be a read error. This chain uses TRBV5-1 with TRBJ2-7, with D unclear. The CDR3 consists of 15 residues. Germline lookup yields CDR1 SGHRS and CDR2 YFSETQ. V was trimmed by 4 bases and J by 7 bases, leaving 21 bases between them. The CDR3 spells CASSMGGVSYNEQYF. The CDR3 nucleotides are TGCGCCAGCAGCATGGGTGGGGTATCCTACAATGAGCAGTACTTC.

On this clonotype: One base away lies a much larger clone, so this may be a sequencing read error. The chain links TRBV4-2 to TRBJ2-5; D call uncertain. The last part of the DNA fits TRBJ2-1 better; the J call may be wrong. Germline V lookup: CDR1 LGHNA, CDR2 YNFKEQ. The CDR3 loop spans 15 amino acids. The CDR3 sequence is CASSHYSAKQETQFF. The DNA of the CDR3 is TGTGCCAGCAGCCATTATTCAGCAAAACAAGAGACCCAGTTCTTC.

The genes are TRBV29-1 and TRBJ2-2, with 7 positions matching TRBD1. This CDR3 is 13 amino acids long. CDR1 is SQVTM and CDR2 is ANQGSEA in the germline V gene. Unmatched junction bases numbered 4, after V lost 5 bases and J lost 4 bases. The CDR3 region is CSVSGQSTGELFF. CDR3 bases: TGCAGCGTTTCGGGACAGAGCACCGGGGAGCTGTTTTTT.

This clonotype has more than one count but fewer than ten. The gene calls are TRBV20-1 and TRBJ1-1; 8 bases are a match to TRBD1. The CDR3 runs 13 residues. The trim removed 5 bases at V and 5 bases at J, leaving 7 bases unmatched. CDR1 is DFQATT, CDR2 SNEGSKA, per germline (reference sequence). This chain's CDR3 is CSAAPQGGTEAFF. The CDR3 bases are TGCAGTGCTGCACCACAGGGGGGGACTGAAGCTTTCTTT.

The gene calls are TRBV6-5 and TRBJ1-6; possible D gene TRBD1, 5 bases. V lost 7 bases, J lost 5 bases, and 9 bases lay in between. The CDR3 loop spans 13 amino acids. Germline loops: CDR1 MNHEY, CDR2 SVGAGI. This CDR3 is CASMAGNNSPLHF. CDR3 coding DNA: TGTGCCAGCATGGCAGGGAATAATTCACCCCTCCACTTT.

Written as DNA, the CDR3 is TGTGCCACCAGTGATTCGGGGTCCCAAGAGACCCAGTACTTC. This sequence encodes CATSDSGSQETQYF. V and J are TRBV24-1 and TRBJ2-5, with D tentatively TRBD2 (5 bases). The V gene's germline CDR1 is KGHDR and CDR2 SFDVKD. The CDR3 spans 14 residues. Trimming stripped 2 bases from V and 1 base from J, with 7 bases between.

This clonotype came up many times. The chain couples TRBV27 to TRBJ2-1, with TRBD1 identical over 8 bases. The germline CDR1 and CDR2 sequences are MNHEY and SMNVEV (reference sequence). The CDR3 is made up of 16 amino acids. With V trimmed by 3 bases and J by 6 bases, 10 bases remained unmatched. The CDR3 region has the DNA TGTGCCAGCAGTTTGCTAGGACAGGGCGTATTCAATGAGCAGTTCTTC. Its protein product is CASSLLGQGVFNEQFF.

The CDR3 here is CASSIFSPGSDTQYF. The CDR3 bases are TGTGCCAGTAGTATATTTTCGCCGGGGAGTGATACGCAGTATTTT. V is TRBV19 and J is TRBJ2-3; a possible D gene is TRBD2 (5 bases). The germline V gene has CDR1 LNHDA and CDR2 SQIVND (reference sequence). Trimming took off 2 bases at V and 6 bases at J, with 15 bases between the two ends. This CDR3 comprises 15 residues. The variable domain in full, completed from reference TRBV19 and TRBJ2-3, reads DGGITQSPKYLFRKEGQNVTLSCEQNLNHDAMYWYRQDPGQGLRLIYYSQIVNDFQKGDIAEGYSVSREKKESFPLTVTSAQKNPTAFYLCASSIFSPGSDTQYFGPGTRLTVL.

The chain uses TRBV13 and TRBJ2-5, with a possible D match to TRBD2 (5 bases). Germline values: CDR1 PRHDT, CDR2 FYEKMQ (reference sequence). There are 12 residues in the CDR3. Trimming left V 7 bases short and J 5 bases short, with 11 bases between. The CDR3 here is CASKGGRETQYF. CDR3 in DNA: TGTGCCAGCAAAGGAGGAAGGGAGACCCAGTACTTC.

Notes on this clonotype: A much larger clone lies one base from this, so it may be a read error. The chain joins TRBV18 to TRBJ2-5; D tentatively reads TRBD1 or TRBD2 (5 bases each). CDR1 is KGHSH and CDR2 is LQKENI in the germline V gene. The CDR3 is 13 amino acids. The V end was cut by 3 bases, the J end by 11 bases, with 16 bases between. CDR3 nucleotides: TGTGCCAGCTCACCCGGGACGCGTGGGGAGCAGTACTTC. This translates into CASSPGTRGEQYF.

About this clonotype itself: This may be a read error, as it is one base from a much larger clone. The chain joins TRBV5-5 to TRBJ1-2; 7 nucleotides match TRBD1. Germline V gene sequence: CDR1 SGHKS, CDR2 YYEKEE (reference sequence). After removal of 1 base from V and 10 bases from J, the junction contained 13 bases not matched to a gene. The CDR3 runs to 15 residues. The CDR3 nucleotides read TGTGCCAGCAGCTTGTCACCTGAGACAGGGCGAGTCTACACCTTC. Encoded protein: CASSLSPETGRVYTF.

This clonotype was observed many times. The CDR3 is CASSPAMNYGYTF. Written as DNA, the CDR3 is TGTGCCAGCAGCCCGGCGATGAACTATGGCTACACCTTC. The chain employs TRBV7-2 and TRBJ1-2; D is unclear. The germline CDR1 and CDR2 sequences are SGHTA and FQGNSA. The CDR3 consists of 13 residues. The ends were cut back, 5 bases at V and 2 bases at J, with 9 bases in the middle.

In the case of this clonotype: A clone one base away is much larger, so this may be a read error. The chain is built from TRBV27 and TRBJ1-2, with 7 bases fitting TRBD1. The CDR3 length is 13 residues. CDR1 is MNHEY, CDR2 SMNVEV, per germline (reference sequence). CDR3 amino acids: CAGSLRGRFGYTF. The CDR3 nucleotides are TGTGCCGGCAGTTTGAGGGGGCGTTTTGGCTACACCTTC.

The chain couples TRBV12-3 or TRBV12-4 to TRBJ1-1; D is possibly TRBD1 (6 bases). Deletions cut 3 bases from V and 0 bases from J, with 11 bases between. The CDR3 is made up of 15 amino acids. CDR3: CASSFAPGVNTEAFF. Here the CDR3 DNA reads TGTGCCAGCAGTTTTGCCCCAGGGGTGAACACTGAAGCTTTCTTT.